A single sample is the source of the 21 T cell receptor beta chains below, sequenced in a study of long-term antiretroviral therapy in people with HIV. Survey level was the resolution at which the v3.0 immunoSEQ assay ran. The repertoire was sequenced with immunoSEQ multiplex PCR; TCRdb's copy has only in-frame clones and lacks some. This sample carries more than 15,000 clones, about three quarters of them seen once, and the ten largest clones take 14%. The specimen was unsorted PBMCs, collected 2.9 years after starting antiretroviral therapy. The receptor set was obtained from a woman aged 25-40 years with HIV.

The chain employs TRBV30 and TRBJ2-3; D ambiguous. V lost 1 base and J lost 4, with 9 bases in between. The CDR3 sequence is 13 residues long. The germline V gene encodes CDR1 GTSNPN and CDR2 SVGIG (reference sequence). The CDR3 DNA reads as TGTGCCTGGAGTGCAAAAGGACCAGATACGCAGTATTTT. Amino acid sequence: CAWSAKGPDTQYF.

In this sample, this clone turned up a few times. The chain carries TRBV19 and TRBJ1-1; D is possibly TRBD1 (5 bases). From germline, CDR1 is LNHDA and CDR2 SQIVND (reference sequence). Trimming left V 6 bases short and J 4 bases short, with 12 bases between. The CDR3 sequence is 13 residues long. DNA of the CDR3: TGTGCCAGTAGCGACAGCTGGGGCACTGAAGCTTTCTTT. Protein product: CASSDSWGTEAFF.

This chain links TRBV10-2 with TRBJ2-3; D perhaps matches TRBD2 (5 bases). V lost 7 bases and J lost 4, with 6 bases in between. This CDR3 contains 11 residues. Germline V lookup: CDR1 WSHSY, CDR2 SAAADI. The CDR3 nucleotides read TGCGCCAGCACACTAGCAGATACGCAGTATTTT. Translated, it gives CASTLADTQYF.

V gene TRBV7-2 combines with J gene TRBJ1-1; a weak D match, TRBD1 (6 bases). The germline V gene has CDR1 SGHTA and CDR2 FQGNSA. The CDR3 extends over 13 amino acids. V lost 3 bases and J 5 bases, leaving 10 bases between the germline ends. As DNA, the CDR3 is TGTGCCAGCAGCTTCAGGGGACTGACTGAAGCTTTCTTT. Its protein is CASSFRGLTEAFF. Full variable domain (remainder filled in from reference TRBV7-2 and TRBJ1-1): GAGVSQSPSNKVTEKGKDVELRCDPISGHTALYWYRQSLGQGLEFLIYFQGNSAPDKSGLPSDRFSAERTGGSVSTLTIQRTQQEDSAVYLCASSFRGLTEAFFGQGTRLTVV.

In its sample, this clone was seen a few times. The chain recombines TRBV11-2 with TRBJ2-7, with TRBD1 identical over 7 bases. Per germline, CDR1 SGHAT and CDR2 FQNNGV. The CDR3 contains 13 residues. With 2 bases clipped from V and 5 bases from J, the junction kept 3 bases outside the gene matches. CDR3 nucleotide sequence: TGTGCCAGCAGCTTAATCGGGACAGACGAGCAGTACTTC. The encoded protein is CASSLIGTDEQYF.

The V call is TRBV9, the J call TRBJ1-5; possible D gene TRBD1, 6 bases. The CDR3 is made up of 14 amino acids. Between the trimmed V and J ends, which lost 4 bases and 9 bases, there was a span of 17 bases. From germline, CDR1 is SGDLS and CDR2 YYNGEE. The CDR3 region is CASSSEDSDGPQHF. As DNA, the CDR3 is TGTGCCAGCAGCTCTGAGGACAGCGACGGGCCCCAGCATTTT. Full variable domain (outside the CDR3, taken from reference TRBV9 and TRBJ1-5): DSGVTQTPKHLITATGQRVTLRCSPRSGDLSVYWYQQSLDQGLQFLIQYYNGEERAKGNILERFSAQQFPDLHSELNLSSLELGDSALYFCASSSEDSDGPQHFGDGTRLSIL.

This chain joins TRBV5-6 and TRBJ1-1, with TRBD1 as a possible D gene (6 bases). The germline V and J ends were trimmed by 1 base and 4 bases, with 14 bases remaining between them. The CDR3 sequence is 15 residues long. CDR1 and CDR2 from the germline V gene are SGHDT and YYEEEE. The CDR3 here is CASSLRGVRGTEAFF. DNA of the CDR3: TGTGCCAGCAGCTTGAGGGGGGTCCGGGGCACTGAAGCTTTCTTT.

The CDR3 sequence: CASSLSGESSPLHF. The CDR3, as DNA: TGCGCCAGCAGCTTGTCGGGGGAAAGCTCACCCCTCCACTTT. V gene TRBV5-1 combines with J gene TRBJ1-6, with D possibly TRBD1 on 5 matching bases. CDR3 length: 14 amino acids. Trimming stripped 1 base from V and 10 bases from J, with 12 bases between. The V gene's germline CDR1 is SGHRS and CDR2 YFSETQ.

In this sample, this clone turned up once. The CDR3 coding sequence is TGTGCCAGCAGTGAACTAGCGGGGGGTGAGCAGTTCTTC. It specifies CASSELAGGEQFF. J is TRBJ2-1 and V is TRBV2, with TRBD2 matching 11 bases. This CDR3 is built from 13 residues. With 2 bases clipped from V and 9 bases from J, the junction kept 0 bases outside the gene matches. Germline CDR1 is SNHLY and CDR2 is FYNNEI.

This clone was recorded a few times. The J gene is TRBJ1-2, the V gene TRBV18, with TRBD1 as a possible D gene (5 bases). Germline CDR1 and CDR2: KGHSH and LQKENI. The CDR3 is 14 residues long. Trimming pared 6 bases from V and 7 bases from J, leaving 18 bases between. Here the CDR3 DNA reads TGTGCCAGCTCTCCCGGGACTGCCGTAGGTGGCTACACCTTC. Its translation: CASSPGTAVGGYTF.

The chain links TRBV6-4 to TRBJ2-7; D gene uncertain. V was clipped by 7 bases and J by 0 bases, with 10 bases between them. The CDR3 contains 13 residues. The germline CDR1 and CDR2 sequences are MRHNA and SNTAGT. The CDR3 reads CASTHRHSYEQYV. For the CDR3, the DNA is TGTGCCAGCACCCATAGACACTCCTACGAGCAGTACGTC.

V gene TRBV10-2 combines with J gene TRBJ2-7, with 9 bases fitting TRBD2. Germline V gene data show CDR1 as WSHSY and CDR2 as SAAADI. The V and J ends lost 3 bases and 5 bases, in that order; junction bases with no gene match: 8. The CDR3 is made up of 15 amino acids. This chain's CDR3 is CASSESGGRSNEQYV. Written as DNA, the CDR3 is TGCGCCAGCAGTGAAAGCGGGGGGCGGTCGAACGAGCAGTACGTC.

The chain links TRBV30 to TRBJ1-5; TRBD1 matches at 7 bases. Germline CDR1 GTSNPN, CDR2 SVGIG (reference sequence). The CDR3 has 16 residues. J was trimmed by 4 bases and V by 0 bases; bases with no gene match: 9. CDR3 nucleotide sequence: TGTGCCTGGAGTGTCCAGGGGGGGCGAAATAATCAGCCCCAGCATTTT. Amino acids: CAWSVQGGRNNQPQHF.

This clone is categorized as medium-sized. The rearrangement uses TRBV19 and TRBJ1-5, with D uncertain. Germline lookup yields CDR1 LNHDA and CDR2 SQIVND (reference sequence). The CDR3 extends over 14 amino acids. The ends were cut back, 1 base at V and 6 bases at J, with 10 bases in the middle. DNA for the CDR3: TGTGCCAGTAGTATAGGAGCTTATGGTCAGCCCCAGCATTTT. As protein: CASSIGAYGQPQHF.

The J gene is TRBJ1-1, the V gene TRBV5-1, with D perhaps matching TRBD1 (6 bases). CDR1 and CDR2 (germline): SGHRS, YFSETQ. V lost 8 bases and J lost 1, with 12 bases in between. The CDR3 is made up of 13 amino acids. The CDR3 reads CASAQGQNTEAFF. CDR3 coding DNA: TGCGCCAGTGCACAGGGTCAGAACACTGAAGCTTTCTTT. Filled out from reference TRBV5-1 and TRBJ1-1, the complete variable domain reads KAGVTQTPRYLIKTRGQQVTLSCSPISGHRSVSWYQQTPGQGLQFLFEYFSETQRNKGNFPGRFSGRQFSNSRSEMNVSTLELGDSALYLCASAQGQNTEAFFGQGTRLTVV.

This chain uses TRBV9 with TRBJ1-6; D might be TRBD1 (5 bases). Germline V gene data show CDR1 as SGDLS and CDR2 as YYNGEE. V shed 3 bases and J shed 2 bases, with 24 bases lying between them. The CDR3 totals 20 residues. The CDR3 bases are TGTGCCAGCAGCGCAAACACGCCGGGCCAGGGAAGGACCTATAATTCACCCCTCCACTTT. It codes for CASSANTPGQGRTYNSPLHF.

The chain has TRBV30 and TRBJ1-6; TRBD1 agrees at 7 bases. Germline trimming cut 3 bases from V and 7 bases from J; bases unmatched to any gene: 6. The CDR3 contains 14 residues. Germline V CDR1 and CDR2: GTSNPN, SVGIG (reference sequence). The CDR3 sequence is CAWRTGQQNSPLHF. In nucleotides, the CDR3 is TGTGCCTGGAGGACGGGACAGCAGAATTCACCCCTCCACTTT.

This chain uses TRBV9 with TRBJ1-1; 8 nucleotides agree with TRBD1. Germline V gene sequence: CDR1 SGDLS, CDR2 YYNGEE. V trimming: 1 base; J trimming: 5 bases; junction bases outside the gene matches: 1. CDR3 length: 13 amino acids. Here the CDR3 reads CASSVQGATEAFF. The CDR3 nucleotides read TGTGCCAGCAGCGTACAGGGGGCTACTGAAGCTTTCTTT.

The count of this clone is one. The V gene is TRBV4-2, the J gene TRBJ2-2; 11 bases map to TRBD2. Germline assignment: CDR1 LGHNA and CDR2 YNFKEQ. The CDR3 extends over 16 amino acids. The ends lost 2 bases at V and 3 bases at J; junction bases unmatched: 2. The CDR3 is CASSQSGLADTGELFF. The CDR3 coding sequence is TGTGCCAGCAGCCAATCGGGACTAGCGGACACCGGGGAGCTGTTTTTT.

This chain joins TRBV6-4 and TRBJ2-3; tentative D call: TRBD1 (6 bases). The CDR3 length is 14 residues. The V and J ends lost 6 bases and 3 bases respectively, with 13 bases between them. The germline V gene encodes CDR1 MRHNA and CDR2 SNTAGT. CDR3 loop: CASSLTGQTDTQYF. CDR3 DNA sequence: TGTGCCAGCAGCCTGACCGGACAGACAGATACGCAGTATTTT.

This clone appeared a few times. This sequence joins TRBV30 and TRBJ1-3; D is ambiguous. CDR1 GTSNPN and CDR2 SVGIG come from the germline V gene (reference sequence). The CDR3 sequence is 11 residues long. Trimming took 5 bases from V and 5 from J, leaving 7 bases between them. CDR3 region: CAWSDRNTIYF. In nucleotides, the CDR3 is TGTGCCTGGTCCGACCGAAACACCATATATTTT.